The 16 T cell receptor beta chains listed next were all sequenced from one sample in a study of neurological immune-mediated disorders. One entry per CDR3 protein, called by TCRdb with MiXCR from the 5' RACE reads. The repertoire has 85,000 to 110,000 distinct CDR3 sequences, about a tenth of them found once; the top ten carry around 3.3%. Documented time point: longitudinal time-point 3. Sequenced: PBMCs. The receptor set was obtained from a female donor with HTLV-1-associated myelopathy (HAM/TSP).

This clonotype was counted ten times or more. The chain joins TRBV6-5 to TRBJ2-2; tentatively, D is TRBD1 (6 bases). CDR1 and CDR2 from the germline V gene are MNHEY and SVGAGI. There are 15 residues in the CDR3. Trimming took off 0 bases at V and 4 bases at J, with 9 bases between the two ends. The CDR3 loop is CASSYSVQGTGELFF. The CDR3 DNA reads TGTGCCAGCAGTTACTCGGTACAGGGCACCGGGGAGCTGTTTTTT.

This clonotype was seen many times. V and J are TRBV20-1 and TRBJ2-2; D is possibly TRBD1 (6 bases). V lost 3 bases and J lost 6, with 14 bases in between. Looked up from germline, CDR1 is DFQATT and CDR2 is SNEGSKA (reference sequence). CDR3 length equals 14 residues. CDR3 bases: TGCAGTGCTAGCCCCCCACAGGGATCCGGGGAGCTGTTTTTT. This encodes CSASPPQGSGELFF.

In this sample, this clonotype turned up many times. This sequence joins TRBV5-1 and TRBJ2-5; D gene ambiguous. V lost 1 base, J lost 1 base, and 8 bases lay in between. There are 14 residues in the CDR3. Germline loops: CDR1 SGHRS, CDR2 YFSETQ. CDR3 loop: CASSLFGGQETQYF. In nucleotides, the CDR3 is TGCGCCAGCAGCTTGTTCGGCGGCCAAGAGACCCAGTACTTC.

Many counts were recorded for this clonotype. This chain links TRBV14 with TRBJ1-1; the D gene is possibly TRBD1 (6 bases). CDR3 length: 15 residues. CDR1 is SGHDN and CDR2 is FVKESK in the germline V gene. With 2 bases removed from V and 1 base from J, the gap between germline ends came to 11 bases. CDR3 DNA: TGTGCCAGCAGCCAACTAGGGGGTTCGAACACTGAAGCTTTCTTT. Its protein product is CASSQLGGSNTEAFF.

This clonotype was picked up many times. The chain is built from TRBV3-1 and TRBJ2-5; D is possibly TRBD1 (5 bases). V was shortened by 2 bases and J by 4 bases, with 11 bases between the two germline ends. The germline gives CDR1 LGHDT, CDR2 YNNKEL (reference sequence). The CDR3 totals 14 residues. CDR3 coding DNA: TGTGCCAGCAGCCAAAGGACATTCCCAGAGACCCAGTACTTC. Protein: CASSQRTFPETQYF.

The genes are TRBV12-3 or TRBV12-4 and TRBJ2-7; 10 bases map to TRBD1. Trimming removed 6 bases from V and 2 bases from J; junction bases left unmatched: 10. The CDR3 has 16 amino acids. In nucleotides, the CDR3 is TGTGCCAGCAGGCAAACAGGGACAGGGGACGCCTACGAGCAGTACTTC. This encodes CASRQTGTGDAYEQYF.

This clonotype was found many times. In nucleotides, the CDR3 is TGTGCCAGCAGCCCGCGGACGGGGAACACTGAAGCTTTCTTT. Translation gives CASSPRTGNTEAFF. The gene calls are TRBV7-9 and TRBJ1-1; D is unresolved. The CDR3 contains 14 residues. V lost 5 bases and J lost 1, with 11 bases in between. Germline-derived CDR1 and CDR2 are SEHNR and FQNEAQ (reference sequence).

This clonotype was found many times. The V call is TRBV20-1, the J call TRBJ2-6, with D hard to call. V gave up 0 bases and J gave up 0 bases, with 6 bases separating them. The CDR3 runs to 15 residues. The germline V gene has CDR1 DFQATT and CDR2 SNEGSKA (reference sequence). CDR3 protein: CSARDIISGANVLTF. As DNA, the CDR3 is TGCAGTGCTAGAGACATTATCTCTGGGGCCAACGTCCTGACTTTC.

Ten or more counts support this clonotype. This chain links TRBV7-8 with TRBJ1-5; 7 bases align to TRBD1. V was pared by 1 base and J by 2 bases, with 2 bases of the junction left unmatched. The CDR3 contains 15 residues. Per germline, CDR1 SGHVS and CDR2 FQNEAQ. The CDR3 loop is CASSLGRGGNQPQHF. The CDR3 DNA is TGTGCCAGCAGCTTAGGCAGGGGGGGCAATCAGCCCCAGCATTTT.

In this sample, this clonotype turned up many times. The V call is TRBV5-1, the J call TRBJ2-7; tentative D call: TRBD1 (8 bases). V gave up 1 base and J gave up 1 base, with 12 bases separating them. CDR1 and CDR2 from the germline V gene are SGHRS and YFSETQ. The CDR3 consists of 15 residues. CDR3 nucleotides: TGCGCCAGCAGCTTGACAGGGGGGGTTTCCTACGAGCAGTACTTC. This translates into CASSLTGGVSYEQYF. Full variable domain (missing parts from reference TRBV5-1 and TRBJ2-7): KAGVTQTPRYLIKTRGQQVTLSCSPISGHRSVSWYQQTPGQGLQFLFEYFSETQRNKGNFPGRFSGRQFSNSRSEMNVSTLELGDSALYLCASSLTGGVSYEQYFGPGTRLTVT.

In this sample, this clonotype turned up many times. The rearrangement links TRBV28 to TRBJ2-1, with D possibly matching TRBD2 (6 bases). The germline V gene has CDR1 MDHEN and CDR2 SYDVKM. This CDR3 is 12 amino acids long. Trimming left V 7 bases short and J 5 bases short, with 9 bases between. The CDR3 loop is CASNWGDNEQFF. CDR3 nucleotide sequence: TGTGCCAGCAACTGGGGGGACAATGAGCAGTTCTTC.

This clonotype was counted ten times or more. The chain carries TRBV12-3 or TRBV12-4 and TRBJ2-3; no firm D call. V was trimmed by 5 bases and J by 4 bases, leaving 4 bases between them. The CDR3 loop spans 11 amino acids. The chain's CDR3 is CASSMADTQYF. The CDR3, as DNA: TGTGCCAGCAGTATGGCAGATACGCAGTATTTT.

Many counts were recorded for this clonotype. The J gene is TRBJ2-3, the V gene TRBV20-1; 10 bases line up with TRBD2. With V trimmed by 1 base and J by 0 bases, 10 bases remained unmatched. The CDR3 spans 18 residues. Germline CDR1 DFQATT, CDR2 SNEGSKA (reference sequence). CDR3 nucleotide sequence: TGCAGTGCTAGAGGGGGTAGCGGGGGGTATGCTAGCACAGATACGCAGTATTTT. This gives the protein CSARGGSGGYASTDTQYF.

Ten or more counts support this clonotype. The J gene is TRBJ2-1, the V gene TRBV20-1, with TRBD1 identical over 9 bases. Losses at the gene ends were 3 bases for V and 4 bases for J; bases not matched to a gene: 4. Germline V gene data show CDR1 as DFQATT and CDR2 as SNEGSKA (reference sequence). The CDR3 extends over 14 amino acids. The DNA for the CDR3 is TGCAGTGCTAGGACAGGGGGTTCGTACAATGAGCAGTTCTTC. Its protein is CSARTGGSYNEQFF.

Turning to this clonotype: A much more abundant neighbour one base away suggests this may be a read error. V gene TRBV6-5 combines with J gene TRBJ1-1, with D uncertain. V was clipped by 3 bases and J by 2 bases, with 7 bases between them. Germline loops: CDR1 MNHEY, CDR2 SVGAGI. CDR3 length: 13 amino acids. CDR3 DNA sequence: TGTGCCAGCAGTTATGATATAAACACTGAAGCTTTCTTT. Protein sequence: CASSYDINTEAFF.

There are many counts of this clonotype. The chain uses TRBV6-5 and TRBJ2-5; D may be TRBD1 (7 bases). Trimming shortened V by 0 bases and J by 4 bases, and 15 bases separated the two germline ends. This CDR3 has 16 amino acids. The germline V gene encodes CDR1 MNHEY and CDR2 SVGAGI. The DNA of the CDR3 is TGTGCCAGCAGTTACTCGAGAGGCAGGGGGGTAGAGACCCAGTACTTC. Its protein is CASSYSRGRGVETQYF.